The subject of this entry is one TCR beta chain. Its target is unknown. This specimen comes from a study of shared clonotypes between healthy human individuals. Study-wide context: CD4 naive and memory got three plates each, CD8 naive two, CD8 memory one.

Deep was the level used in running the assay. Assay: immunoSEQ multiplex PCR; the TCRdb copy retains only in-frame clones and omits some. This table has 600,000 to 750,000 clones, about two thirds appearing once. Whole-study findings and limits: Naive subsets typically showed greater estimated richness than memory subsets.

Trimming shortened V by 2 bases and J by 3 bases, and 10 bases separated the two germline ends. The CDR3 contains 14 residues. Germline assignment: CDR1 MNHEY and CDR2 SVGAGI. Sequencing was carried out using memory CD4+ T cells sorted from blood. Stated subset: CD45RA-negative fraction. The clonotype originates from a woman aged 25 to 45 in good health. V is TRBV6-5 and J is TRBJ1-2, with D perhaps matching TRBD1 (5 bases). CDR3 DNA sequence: TGTGCCAGCAGTTACCGGGGAGGGGACTATGGCTACACCTTC. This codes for CASSYRGGDYGYTF.